These 5 T cell receptor beta chains were all obtained from the same sample, sequenced in a study of control samples from healthy donors and cancer patients. Generated by immunoSEQ multiplex PCR, the TCRdb table keeps only in-frame clones and is missing some. The data show 110,000 to 150,000 clones, under 90% seen once. Sequenced sample: blood. The receptors come from a man younger than 40 in good health.

This clone was counted a few times. The same CDR3 also results from other DNA sequences found in this sample. The genes are TRBV6-5 and TRBJ1-1; 7 bases are a match to TRBD1. Germline V CDR1 and CDR2: MNHEY, SVGAGI. Losses at the gene ends were 0 bases for V and 3 bases for J; bases not matched to a gene: 1. There are 14 residues in the CDR3. Here the CDR3 reads CASSYSRGDTEAFF. The CDR3, as DNA: TGTGCCAGCAGTTACTCCAGGGGGGACACTGAAGCTTTCTTT.

The rearrangement uses TRBV19 and TRBJ1-5; 7 bases line up with TRBD1. The germline V gene has CDR1 LNHDA and CDR2 SQIVND (reference sequence). This CDR3 spans 15 amino acids. The V segment lost 5 bases and the J segment 6 bases; nucleotides outside the gene matches: 10. CDR3 nucleotide sequence: TGTGCCAGTAGTCTCTCCGACAGGGAGGGTCAGCCCCAGCATTTT. Its protein product is CASSLSDREGQPQHF.

The CDR3 reads CASSPSTYTAYEQYF. CDR3 bases: TGTGCCAGCTCACCCTCGACATATACAGCCTACGAGCAGTACTTC. The chain carries TRBV18 and TRBJ2-7; unclear D gene. There are 15 residues in the CDR3. V lost 3 bases and J lost 2, with 14 bases in between. Germline CDR1 KGHSH, CDR2 LQKENI. Looking up the rest from reference TRBV18 and TRBJ2-7 gives the full variable domain: NAGVMQNPRHLVRRRGQEARLRCSPMKGHSHVYWYRQLPEEGLKFMVYLQKENIIDESGMPKERFSAEFPKEGPSILRIQQVVRGDSAAYFCASSPSTYTAYEQYFGPGTRLTVT.

The table lists this clone with a few counts. This chain uses TRBV7-2 with TRBJ1-3; no clear D gene. The CDR3 contains 15 residues. V lost 2 bases and J lost 4, with 12 bases in between. CDR1 and CDR2 (germline): SGHTA, FQGNSA. The chain's CDR3 is CASSLHSPRGNTIYF. For the CDR3, the DNA is TGTGCCAGCAGCTTACATTCCCCTCGGGGAAACACCATATATTTT.

The rearrangement joins TRBV24-1 to TRBJ2-5, with D hard to call. CDR3 size: 15 residues. CDR1 KGHDR and CDR2 SFDVKD come from the germline V gene. V lost 4 bases, J lost 2 bases, and 13 bases lay in between. In nucleotides, the CDR3 is TGTGCCACCAGTGACTCCTGGACGGAACAAGAGACCCAGTACTTC. As protein: CATSDSWTEQETQYF.